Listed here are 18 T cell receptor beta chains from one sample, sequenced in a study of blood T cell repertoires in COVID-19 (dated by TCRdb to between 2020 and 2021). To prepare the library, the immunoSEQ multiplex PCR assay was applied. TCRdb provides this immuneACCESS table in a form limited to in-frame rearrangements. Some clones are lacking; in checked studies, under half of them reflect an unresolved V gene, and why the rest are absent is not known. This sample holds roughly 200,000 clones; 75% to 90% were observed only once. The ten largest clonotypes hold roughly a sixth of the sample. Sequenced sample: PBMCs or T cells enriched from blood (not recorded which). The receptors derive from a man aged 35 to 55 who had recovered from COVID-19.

CDR3 DNA sequence: TGTGCCAGCAGTGTTAGCGGGAGCGCAGATACGCAGTATTTT. Translation gives CASSVSGSADTQYF. The chain recombines TRBV6-4 with TRBJ2-3; 9 bases agree with TRBD2. Germline V CDR1 and CDR2: MRHNA, SNTAGT. The length of the CDR3 is 14 residues. The V and J ends lost 4 bases and 4 bases, in that order; junction bases with no gene match: 3.

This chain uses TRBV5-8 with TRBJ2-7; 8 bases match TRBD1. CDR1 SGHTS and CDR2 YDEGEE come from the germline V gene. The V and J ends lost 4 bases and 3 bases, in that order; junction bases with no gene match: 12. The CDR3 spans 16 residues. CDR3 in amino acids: CASSQGQGLWGYEQYF. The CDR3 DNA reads TGTGCCAGCAGCCAAGGACAGGGCCTGTGGGGCTACGAGCAGTACTTC.

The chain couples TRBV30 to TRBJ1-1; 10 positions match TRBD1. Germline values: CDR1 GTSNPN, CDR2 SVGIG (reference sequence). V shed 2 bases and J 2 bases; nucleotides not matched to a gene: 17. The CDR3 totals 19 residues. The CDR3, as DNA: TGTGCCTGGAGTCTATTACGGGTCCCGGGACAGGGGCCCAACACTGAAGCTTTCTTT. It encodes CAWSLLRVPGQGPNTEAFF.

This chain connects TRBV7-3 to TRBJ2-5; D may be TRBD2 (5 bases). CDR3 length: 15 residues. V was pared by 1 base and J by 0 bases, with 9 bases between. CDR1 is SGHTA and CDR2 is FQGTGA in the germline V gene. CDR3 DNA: TGTGCCAGCAGCTTAATGTCCGGGGACCAAGAGACCCAGTACTTC. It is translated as CASSLMSGDQETQYF.

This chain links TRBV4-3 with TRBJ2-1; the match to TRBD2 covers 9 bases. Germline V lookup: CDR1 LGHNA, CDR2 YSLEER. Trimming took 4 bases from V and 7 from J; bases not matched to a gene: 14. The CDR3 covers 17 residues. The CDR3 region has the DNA TGCGCCAGCAGCCTTAAGACTAGCGGTAGCTTAACGAATGAGCAGTTCTTC. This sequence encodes CASSLKTSGSLTNEQFF.

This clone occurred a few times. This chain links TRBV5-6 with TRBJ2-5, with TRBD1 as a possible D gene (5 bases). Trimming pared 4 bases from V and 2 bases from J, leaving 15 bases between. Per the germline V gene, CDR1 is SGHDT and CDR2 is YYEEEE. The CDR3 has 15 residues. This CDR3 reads CASSETKTAQETQYF. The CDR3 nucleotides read TGTGCCAGCAGCGAAACAAAGACAGCTCAAGAGACCCAGTACTTC.

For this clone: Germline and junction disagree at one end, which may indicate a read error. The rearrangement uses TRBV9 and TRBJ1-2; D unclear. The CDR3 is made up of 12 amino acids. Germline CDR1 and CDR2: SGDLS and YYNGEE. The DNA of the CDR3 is TGTGCCAGCAGCGAGCCCGGGAGAGGTCCCCTCTTC. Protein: CASSEPGRGPLF.

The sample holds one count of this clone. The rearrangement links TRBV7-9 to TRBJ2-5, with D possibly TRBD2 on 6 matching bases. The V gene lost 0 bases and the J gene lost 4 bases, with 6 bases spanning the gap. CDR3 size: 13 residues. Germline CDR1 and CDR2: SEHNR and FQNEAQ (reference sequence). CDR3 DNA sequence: TGTGCCAGCAGCTTAGCGGGGGGAGAGACCCAGTACTTC. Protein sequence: CASSLAGGETQYF.

The CDR3 region has the DNA TGTGCCAGCAGTTGGACAGGAGGGGAAAATGAAAAACTGTTTTTT. As protein: CASSWTGGENEKLFF. The V and J genes are TRBV7-2 and TRBJ1-4, with 7 bases matching TRBD1. The germline gives CDR1 SGHTA, CDR2 FQGNSA. This CDR3 comprises 15 residues. V gave up 6 bases and J gave up 5 bases; unmatched junction bases: 9.

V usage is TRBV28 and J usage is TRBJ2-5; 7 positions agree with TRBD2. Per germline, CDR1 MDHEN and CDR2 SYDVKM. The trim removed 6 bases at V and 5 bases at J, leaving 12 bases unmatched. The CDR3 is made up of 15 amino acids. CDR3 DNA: TGTGCCAGCAGCTCCATGGGCGGGAGCGACGAGACCCAGTACTTC. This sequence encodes CASSSMGGSDETQYF.

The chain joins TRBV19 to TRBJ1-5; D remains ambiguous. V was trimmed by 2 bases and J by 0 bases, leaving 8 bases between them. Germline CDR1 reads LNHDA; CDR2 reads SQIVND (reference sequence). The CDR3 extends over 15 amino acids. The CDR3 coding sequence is TGTGCCAGTAGTATACAGCGGTTTAGCAATCAGCCCCAGCATTTT. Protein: CASSIQRFSNQPQHF. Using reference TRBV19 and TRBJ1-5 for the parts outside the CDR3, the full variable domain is DGGITQSPKYLFRKEGQNVTLSCEQNLNHDAMYWYRQDPGQGLRLIYYSQIVNDFQKGDIAEGYSVSREKKESFPLTVTSAQKNPTAFYLCASSIQRFSNQPQHFGDGTRLSIL.

The CDR3 DNA is TGCGCCAGTCGAGCCTACGAGCAGTACTTC. This encodes CASRAYEQYF. The V call is TRBV10-1, the J call TRBJ2-7; D gene uncertain. Between the trimmed V and J ends, which lost 9 bases and 2 bases, there was a span of 5 bases. The CDR3 runs to 10 residues. Germline-derived CDR1 and CDR2 are WNHNN and SYGVQD (reference sequence).

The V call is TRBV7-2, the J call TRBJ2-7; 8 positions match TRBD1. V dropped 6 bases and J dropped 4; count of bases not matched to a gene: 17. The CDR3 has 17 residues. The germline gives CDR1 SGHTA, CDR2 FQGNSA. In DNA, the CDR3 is TGTGCCAGCAGATCTGCTGACGGACAGGGTGGTATTTACGAGCAGTACTTC. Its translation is CASRSADGQGGIYEQYF.

The CDR3 region is CASSLVSGGRGYGYTF. Here the CDR3 DNA reads TGTGCCAGCAGCTTAGTGTCCGGGGGGCGAGGCTATGGCTACACCTTC. The gene calls are TRBV7-8 and TRBJ1-2, with D maybe TRBD1 (6 bases). In germline, CDR1 is SGHVS, CDR2 FQNEAQ. The V end was cut by 1 base, the J end by 4 bases, with 16 bases between. The CDR3 loop spans 16 amino acids.

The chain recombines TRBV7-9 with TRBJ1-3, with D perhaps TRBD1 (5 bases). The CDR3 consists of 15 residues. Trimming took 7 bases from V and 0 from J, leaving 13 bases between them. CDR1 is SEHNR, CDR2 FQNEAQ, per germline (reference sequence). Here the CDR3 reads CASTTGTTSGNTIYF. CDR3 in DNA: TGTGCCAGCACCACCGGGACTACCTCTGGAAACACCATATATTTT. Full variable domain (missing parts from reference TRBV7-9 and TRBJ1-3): DTGVSQNPRHKITKRGQNVTFRCDPISEHNRLYWYRQTLGQGPEFLTYFQNEAQLEKSRLLSDRFSAERPKGSFSTLEIQRTEQGDSAMYLCASTTGTTSGNTIYFGEGSWLTVV.

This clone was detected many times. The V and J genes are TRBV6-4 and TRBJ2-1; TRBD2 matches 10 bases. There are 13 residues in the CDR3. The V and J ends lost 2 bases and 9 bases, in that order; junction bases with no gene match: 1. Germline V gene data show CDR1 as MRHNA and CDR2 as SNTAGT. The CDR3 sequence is CASSDRTSGEQFF. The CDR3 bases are TGTGCCAGCAGTGACCGGACTAGCGGTGAGCAGTTCTTC.

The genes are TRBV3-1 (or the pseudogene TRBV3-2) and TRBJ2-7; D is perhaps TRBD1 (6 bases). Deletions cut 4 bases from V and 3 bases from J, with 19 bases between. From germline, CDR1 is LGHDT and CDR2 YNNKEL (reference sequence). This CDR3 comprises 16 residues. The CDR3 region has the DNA TGTGCCAGCAGCCGCAGGGGTGGCGCCCGCAACTACGAGCAGTACTTC. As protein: CASSRRGGARNYEQYF.

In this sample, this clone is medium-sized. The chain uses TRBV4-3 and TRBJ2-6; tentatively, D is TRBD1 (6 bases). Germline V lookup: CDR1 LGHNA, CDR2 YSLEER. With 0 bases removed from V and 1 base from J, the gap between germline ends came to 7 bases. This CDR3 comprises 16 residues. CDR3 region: CASSQDGTSGANVLTF. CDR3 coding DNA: TGCGCCAGCAGCCAAGATGGGACATCTGGGGCCAACGTCCTGACTTTC.